This T cell receptor beta chain comes out of a study of post-analysis software for immune sequencing data. Study-wide results and caveats: Included in a set of four or five TRBV segments more frequent in patients than controls were TRBV5-6, TRBV5-1 and TRBV20-1. Compared against controls, patients with multiple sclerosis displayed significantly lower normalized Chao1 diversity.

This clonotype occurred once. Its antigen is currently unknown. Trimming removed 3 bases from V and 4 bases from J, with 16 bases in between. CDR3 length: 15 amino acids. Germline CDR1 reads KGHSH; CDR2 reads LQKENI. Unique molecular identifiers featured in each of the TCR beta cDNA libraries. TCRdb re-called the PCR reads with MiXCR, one entry per CDR3 protein. Of almost 700,000 distinct CDR3 sequences listed, 59% were seen once; the top ten hold around 11%. Sequencing was performed on blood. This receptor was obtained from a girl aged 2 to 10 with multiple sclerosis. The chain carries TRBV18 and TRBJ2-7; D gene unclear. The CDR3 loop reads CASSPGWANGYEQYF. The CDR3 DNA sequence: TGTGCCAGCTCACCGGGGTGGGCGAACGGGTACGAGCAGTACTTC.